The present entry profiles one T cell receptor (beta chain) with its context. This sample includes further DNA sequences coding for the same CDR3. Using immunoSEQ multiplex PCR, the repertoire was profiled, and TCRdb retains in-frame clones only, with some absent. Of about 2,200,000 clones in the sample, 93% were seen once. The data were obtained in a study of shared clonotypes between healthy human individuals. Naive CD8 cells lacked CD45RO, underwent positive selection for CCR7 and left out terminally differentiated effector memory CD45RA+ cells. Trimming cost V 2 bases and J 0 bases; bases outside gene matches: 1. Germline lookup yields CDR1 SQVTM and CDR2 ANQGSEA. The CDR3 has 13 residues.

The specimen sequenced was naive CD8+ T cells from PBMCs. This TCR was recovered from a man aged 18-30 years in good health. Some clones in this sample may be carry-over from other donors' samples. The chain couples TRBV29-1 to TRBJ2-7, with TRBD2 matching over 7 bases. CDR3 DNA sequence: TGCAGCGTTGAACTAGCGGACTCCTACGAGCAGTACTTC. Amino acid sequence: CSVELADSYEQYF.